The source of this T cell receptor beta chain is a study of T cell changes during pregnancy in multiple sclerosis. The CDR3 runs 15 residues. From germline, CDR1 is SEHNR and CDR2 FQNEAQ (reference sequence). V lost 5 bases and J lost 7; bases outside the gene matches: 12. The data were produced by immunoSEQ multiplex PCR, yet TCRdb's version contains in-frame clones alone and is incomplete. The sample holds tens of thousands of clones, 92% seen once. The sample here was peripheral blood, taken in the first trimester of pregnancy. The J gene is TRBJ2-7, the V gene TRBV7-9; TRBD2 matches 9 bases. This sequence originates from a female donor in good health, enrolled as a control in a pregnancy study. In nucleotides, the CDR3 is TGTGCCAGCAGCCCCGGTGGCGGGAGGGGGGGGGAGCAGTACTTC. Residues: CASSPGGGRGGEQYF.